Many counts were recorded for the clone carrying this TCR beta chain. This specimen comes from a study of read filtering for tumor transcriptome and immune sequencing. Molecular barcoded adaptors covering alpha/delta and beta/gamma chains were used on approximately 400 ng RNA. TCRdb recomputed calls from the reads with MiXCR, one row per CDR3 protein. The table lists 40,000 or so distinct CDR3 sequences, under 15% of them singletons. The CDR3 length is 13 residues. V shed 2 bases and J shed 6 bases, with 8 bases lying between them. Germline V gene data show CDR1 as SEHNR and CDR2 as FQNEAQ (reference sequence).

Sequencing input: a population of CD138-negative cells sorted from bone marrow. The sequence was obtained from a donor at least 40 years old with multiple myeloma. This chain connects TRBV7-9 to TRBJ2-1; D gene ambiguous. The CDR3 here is CASSLFSGNEQFF. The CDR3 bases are TGTGCCAGCAGCTTATTTTCGGGCAATGAGCAGTTCTTC.